These 5 T cell receptor beta chains share one sample of origin, sequenced in a study of blood T cell repertoires in COVID-19. Assay used: immunoSEQ multiplex PCR; TCRdb lists only in-frame clones, some missing. The sample lists approximately 140,000 clones, roughly nine tenths seen once, with roughly 2.5% in the top ten. Sequenced: peripheral blood. Receptors were obtained from a human donor with COVID-19, enrolled during active disease. The donor label of this sample is uncertain.

The rearrangement joins TRBV5-4 to TRBJ1-4, with D tentatively TRBD1 (6 bases). Germline V gene sequence: CDR1 SGHNT, CDR2 YYREEE (reference sequence). CDR3 length equals 17 residues. V lost 0 bases and J 2 bases, leaving 14 bases between the germline ends. CDR3 residues: CASSLGAGGATNEKLFF. DNA of the CDR3: TGTGCCAGCAGCTTGGGGGCTGGGGGGGCTACTAATGAAAAACTGTTTTTT.

The V call is TRBV5-1, the J call TRBJ2-1; 10 bases line up with TRBD2. The germline V gene encodes CDR1 SGHRS and CDR2 YFSETQ. The CDR3 contains 14 residues. After removal of 5 bases from V and 8 bases from J, the junction contained 7 bases not matched to a gene. The CDR3 spells CASRDTSGKHEQFF. CDR3 DNA: TGCGCCAGCAGGGATACTAGCGGGAAACATGAGCAGTTCTTC.

Only one count was recorded for this clone. The genes are TRBV2 and TRBJ1-1, with TRBD1 matching 9 bases. The V gene's germline CDR1 is SNHLY and CDR2 FYNNEI. CDR3 size: 17 residues. J lost 3 bases, V lost 1 base, and 9 bases had no gene match. The chain's CDR3 is CASSEEGQGPMDTEAFF. DNA for the CDR3: TGTGCCAGCAGTGAAGAGGGACAGGGCCCCATGGACACTGAAGCTTTCTTT.

Points on this clone: This CDR3 is also generated by other DNA sequences in the sample. The J gene is TRBJ1-5, the V gene TRBV4-2; D unresolved. CDR3 size: 15 residues. V shed 0 bases and J shed 3 bases, with 9 bases lying between them. Looked up from germline, CDR1 is LGHNA and CDR2 is YNFKEQ. The CDR3 coding sequence is TGTGCCAGCAGCCAAGACTCCGGACTCAATCAGCCCCAGCATTTT. Protein sequence: CASSQDSGLNQPQHF.

The rearrangement joins TRBV19 to TRBJ1-2, with TRBD1 identical over 8 bases. The CDR3 has 15 amino acids. Trimming took 5 bases from V and 9 from J; bases not matched to a gene: 14. The V gene's germline CDR1 is LNHDA and CDR2 SQIVND (reference sequence). The CDR3 sequence: CASSASDRALISYTF. The DNA for the CDR3 is TGTGCCAGTAGTGCCTCGGACAGGGCGTTGATTAGCTACACCTTC.